This TCR beta chain appears in the sequencing data of a study of OX40 agonist ivuxolimab in advanced cancers. The study's findings and limits: On average, CD8+ T cells had more expanded clones than CD4+.

Using immunoSEQ multiplex PCR, the repertoire was profiled, and TCRdb retains in-frame clones only, with some absent. The table shows over 45,000 clones, with 83% occurring only once. This clone was seen once. Its specificity is unknown. The CDR3 has 12 amino acids. Germline V gene data show CDR1 as MNHNS and CDR2 as SASEGT. V was cut by 3 bases and J by 1 base, with 3 bases left in between. The chain couples TRBV6-1 to TRBJ1-2; D unresolved. The sequencing here drew on CD4+ or CD8+ T cells sorted from blood, taken in a trial of the OX40 agonist ivuxolimab. The TCR was taken from an adult with an advanced solid tumor such as melanoma, head and neck, liver or kidney cancer. CDR3 nucleotide sequence: TGTGCCAGCAGTGAGAGTAACTATGGCTACACCTTC. Protein: CASSESNYGYTF.